The 9 T cell receptor beta chains in this list originate from one sample, sequenced in a study of control samples from healthy donors and cancer patients. The assay was immunoSEQ multiplex PCR, and TCRdb's table has in-frame clones only and misses some. The repertoire consists of roughly 92,000 clones, with roughly nine tenths occurring once and the leading ten covering 6.5% to 8%. Sequenced: blood. These TCRs come from an older woman in good health.

The chain combines TRBV7-2 with TRBJ1-3; D unclear. The germline V gene encodes CDR1 SGHTA and CDR2 FQGNSA. This CDR3 spans 14 amino acids. V lost 5 bases, J lost 0 bases, and 8 bases lay in between. The CDR3 sequence: CASSPDFSGNTIYF. CDR3 in DNA: TGTGCCAGCAGCCCCGACTTCTCTGGAAACACCATATATTTT.

The chain recombines TRBV20-1 with TRBJ1-5; D gene uncertain. V was shortened by 3 bases and J by 0 bases, with 9 bases between the two germline ends. The CDR3 runs 14 residues. The V gene's germline CDR1 is DFQATT and CDR2 SNEGSKA (reference sequence). The CDR3: CSASLTNSNQPQHF. The CDR3, as DNA: TGCAGTGCTAGTCTGACGAATAGCAATCAGCCCCAGCATTTT.

J is TRBJ1-5 and V is TRBV7-8, with TRBD1 as a possible D gene (5 bases). The CDR3 has 15 amino acids. V lost 3 bases and J lost 5, with 14 bases in between. Germline assignment: CDR1 SGHVS and CDR2 FQNEAQ. CDR3 DNA: TGTGCCAGCAGCTTGGGGCTGTTAGTTTATCAGCCCCAGCATTTT. Protein product: CASSLGLLVYQPQHF.

This rearrangement joins TRBV11-2 to TRBJ1-1, with 10 bases aligning to TRBD1. CDR3 size: 16 residues. The germline V gene encodes CDR1 SGHAT and CDR2 FQNNGV. Unmatched junction bases numbered 3, after V lost 0 bases and J lost 2 bases. The CDR3 sequence is CASSLEGQGENTEAFF. CDR3 sequence (DNA): TGTGCCAGCAGCTTAGAAGGACAGGGGGAAAACACTGAAGCTTTCTTT.

This chain's CDR3 is CASSESRVGVETQYF. The CDR3 nucleotides read TGTGCCAGCAGTGAAAGTCGGGTCGGAGTTGAGACCCAGTACTTC. The J gene is TRBJ2-5, the V gene TRBV2; D not certain. Germline CDR1 is SNHLY and CDR2 is FYNNEI. V was cut by 2 bases and J by 5 bases, with 15 bases left in between. This CDR3 has 15 amino acids.

This rearrangement joins TRBV11-3 to TRBJ2-5, with D maybe TRBD2 (6 bases). V was cut by 5 bases and J by 5 bases, with 12 bases left in between. CDR1 and CDR2 (germline): SGHNT, YENEEA. CDR3 length: 13 amino acids. The DNA of the CDR3 is TGTGCCAGCAGCGGGGGGTCTGGGGAGACCCAGTACTTC. Protein product: CASSGGSGETQYF.

V is TRBV29-1 and J is TRBJ1-1, with D uncertain. The CDR3 totals 12 residues. Deletions cut 5 bases from V and 5 bases from J, with 12 bases between. Germline loops: CDR1 SQVTM, CDR2 ANQGSEA. The CDR3: CSVWRGETEAFF. CDR3 coding DNA: TGCAGCGTTTGGCGCGGGGAAACTGAAGCTTTCTTT.

V gene TRBV7-2 combines with J gene TRBJ2-1, with D hard to call. The CDR3 length is 13 residues. Between the trimmed V and J ends, which lost 2 bases and 5 bases, there was a span of 7 bases. The germline CDR1 and CDR2 sequences are SGHTA and FQGNSA. The CDR3 protein is CASSLSANNEQFF. CDR3 in DNA: TGTGCCAGCAGCTTATCCGCGAACAATGAGCAGTTCTTC.

The CDR3 region is CASSLGTAGANYGYTF. The CDR3 DNA is TGCGCCAGCAGCTTGGGGACAGCCGGAGCTAACTATGGCTACACCTTC. V usage is TRBV5-1 and J usage is TRBJ1-2; a possible D gene is TRBD1 (6 bases). The germline V gene has CDR1 SGHRS and CDR2 YFSETQ. Trimming pared 0 bases from V and 0 bases from J, leaving 12 bases between. CDR3 length equals 16 residues.